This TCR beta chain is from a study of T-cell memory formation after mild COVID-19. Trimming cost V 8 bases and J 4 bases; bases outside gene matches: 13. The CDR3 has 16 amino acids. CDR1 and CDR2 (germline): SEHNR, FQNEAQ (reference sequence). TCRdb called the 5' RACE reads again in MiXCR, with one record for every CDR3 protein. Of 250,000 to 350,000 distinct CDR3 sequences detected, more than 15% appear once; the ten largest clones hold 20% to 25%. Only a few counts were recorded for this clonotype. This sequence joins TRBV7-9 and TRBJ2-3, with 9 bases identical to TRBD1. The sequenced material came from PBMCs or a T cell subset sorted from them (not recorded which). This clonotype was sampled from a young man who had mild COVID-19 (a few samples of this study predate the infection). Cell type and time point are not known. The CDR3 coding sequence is TGTGCCAGCGTACGCACAGGGGGCTCTGGCTCAGATACGCAGTATTTT. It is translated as CASVRTGGSGSDTQYF.